These 10 T cell receptor beta chains were all obtained from the same sample, sequenced in a study of blood T cell repertoires in COVID-19. Libraries were prepared by immunoSEQ multiplex PCR; TCRdb keeps only in-frame clonotypes and omits some of them. The sample contains more than 200,000 clones, roughly 84% of which appear only once. Sequenced input: peripheral blood. The receptor set was obtained from an elderly woman with COVID-19, enrolled during active disease.

The chain joins TRBV7-8 to TRBJ2-7, with 8 bases aligning to TRBD2. With V trimmed by 4 bases and J by 3 bases, 8 bases remained unmatched. Germline-derived CDR1 and CDR2 are SGHVS and FQNEAQ. There are 15 residues in the CDR3. CDR3 DNA sequence: TGTGCCAGCAGCTCAACTAGCGGTGTGGGCTACGAGCAGTACTTC. Its translation is CASSSTSGVGYEQYF.

The V and J genes are TRBV6-5 and TRBJ2-7; D may be TRBD2 (6 bases). The germline V gene has CDR1 MNHEY and CDR2 SVGAGI. The V gene lost 0 bases and the J gene lost 0 bases, with 9 bases spanning the gap. This CDR3 spans 15 amino acids. The chain's CDR3 is CASSYSPGVSYEQYF. Written as DNA, the CDR3 is TGTGCCAGCAGTTACTCTCCGGGGGTCTCCTACGAGCAGTACTTC.

The rearrangement links TRBV3-1 (or the pseudogene TRBV3-2) to TRBJ2-1, with D perhaps matching TRBD1 (5 bases). There are 15 residues in the CDR3. Trimming shortened V by 2 bases and J by 5 bases, and 13 bases separated the two germline ends. The germline V gene encodes CDR1 LGHDT and CDR2 YNNKEL (reference sequence). The chain's CDR3 is CASSQRTRDNNEQFF. The CDR3 DNA follows: TGTGCCAGCAGCCAACGGACAAGGGATAACAATGAGCAGTTCTTC.

The chain combines TRBV5-4 with TRBJ2-5; 8 bases map to TRBD2. Germline trimming cut 4 bases from V and 2 bases from J; bases unmatched to any gene: 10. The CDR3 contains 16 residues. CDR1 and CDR2 from the germline V gene are SGHNT and YYREEE (reference sequence). The CDR3 nucleotides read TGTGCCAGCAGCCTATCGGGCGGGGGGAGACAAGAGACCCAGTACTTC. Protein: CASSLSGGGRQETQYF.

This clone has a handful of counts. The gene calls are TRBV27 and TRBJ1-2, with 10 bases matching TRBD1. The CDR3 contains 15 residues. V trimming: 5 bases; J trimming: 2 bases; junction bases outside the gene matches: 5. Germline values: CDR1 MNHEY, CDR2 SMNVEV (reference sequence). The CDR3 DNA is TGTGCCAGCAGTCCGGGACAGGGGATCAACTATGGCTACACCTTC. Its translation: CASSPGQGINYGYTF.

This clone was counted once. The chain employs TRBV24-1 and TRBJ1-2, with 7 nucleotides matching TRBD1. The ends lost 3 bases at V and 6 bases at J; junction bases unmatched: 6. Germline lookup yields CDR1 KGHDR and CDR2 SFDVKD. This CDR3 contains 14 residues. CDR3 sequence reads: CATSDAGQRHGYTF. CDR3 sequence (DNA): TGTGCCACCAGTGATGCGGGACAGAGGCATGGCTACACCTTC.

This clone was recorded only once. The V call is TRBV11-2, the J call TRBJ2-3; D is perhaps TRBD2 (5 bases). Germline CDR1 SGHAT, CDR2 FQNNGV. The CDR3 consists of 15 residues. The V end was cut by 2 bases, the J end by 3 bases, with 12 bases between. DNA for the CDR3: TGTGCCAGCAGCTTATCCCGACTAAGGACAGATACGCAGTATTTT. This translates into CASSLSRLRTDTQYF.

The table lists this clone with a few counts. The chain is built from TRBV7-2 and TRBJ1-5, with a weak D call TRBD1 (6 bases). This CDR3 has 15 residues. CDR1 and CDR2 (germline): SGHTA, FQGNSA. The germline V and J ends were trimmed by 1 base and 7 bases, with 14 bases remaining between them. As DNA, the CDR3 is TGTGCCAGCAGCTTAGGGTCTACAGGGAAACAGCCCCAGCATTTT. Protein sequence: CASSLGSTGKQPQHF.

This sequence joins TRBV2 and TRBJ1-5; 7 bases are a match to TRBD1. This CDR3 spans 15 amino acids. The germline V gene has CDR1 SNHLY and CDR2 FYNNEI. J lost 1 base, V lost 3 bases, and 3 bases had no gene match. The CDR3 DNA follows: TGTGCCAGCAGTGATGCAGGGGGGAGCAATCAGCCCCAGCATTTT. This gives the protein CASSDAGGSNQPQHF.

The V call is TRBV7-5, the J call TRBJ2-1; whether TRBD1, the table's D call, matches the DNA was not checked. TRBV7-5 is recorded as a pseudogene. The CDR3 totals 16 residues. This CDR3 reads CVRSLVTGSPYNEQFF. Here the CDR3 DNA reads TGTGTCAGAAGCTTAGTGACAGGGTCCCCTTACAATGAGCAGTTCTTC.